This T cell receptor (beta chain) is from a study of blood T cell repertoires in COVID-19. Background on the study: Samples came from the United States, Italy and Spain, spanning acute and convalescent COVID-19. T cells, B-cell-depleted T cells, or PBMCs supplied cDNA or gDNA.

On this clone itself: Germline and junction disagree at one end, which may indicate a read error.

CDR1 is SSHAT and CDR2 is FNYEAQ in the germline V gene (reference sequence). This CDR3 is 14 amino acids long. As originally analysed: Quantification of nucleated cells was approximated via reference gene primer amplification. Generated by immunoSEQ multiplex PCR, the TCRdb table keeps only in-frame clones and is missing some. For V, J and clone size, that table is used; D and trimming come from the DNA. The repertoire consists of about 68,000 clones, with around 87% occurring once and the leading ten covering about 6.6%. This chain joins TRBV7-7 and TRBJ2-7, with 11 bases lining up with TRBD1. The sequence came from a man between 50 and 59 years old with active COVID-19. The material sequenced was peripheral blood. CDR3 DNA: TGTGCTAGCAGCTCGGGACAGGGGGCCTACGAGCAGTACTTC. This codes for CASSSGQGAYEQYF.